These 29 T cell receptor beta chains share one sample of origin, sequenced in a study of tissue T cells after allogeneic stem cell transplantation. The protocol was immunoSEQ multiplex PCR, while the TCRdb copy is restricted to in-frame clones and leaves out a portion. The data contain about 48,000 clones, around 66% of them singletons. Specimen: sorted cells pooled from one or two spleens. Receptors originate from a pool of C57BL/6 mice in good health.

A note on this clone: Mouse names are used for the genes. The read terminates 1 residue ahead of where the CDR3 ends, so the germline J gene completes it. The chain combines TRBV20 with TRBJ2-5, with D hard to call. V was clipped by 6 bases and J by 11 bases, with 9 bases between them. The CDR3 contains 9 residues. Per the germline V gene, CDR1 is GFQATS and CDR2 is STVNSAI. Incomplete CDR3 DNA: TGTGGTGCCCCGGGCCTCCAGTAC. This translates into CGAPGLQY. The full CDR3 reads CGAPGLQYF. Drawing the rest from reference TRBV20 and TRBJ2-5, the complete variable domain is GALVYQYPRRTICKSGTSMRMECQAVGFQATSVAWYRQSPQKTFELIALSTVNSAIKYEQNFTQEKFPISHPNLSFSSMTVLNAYLEDRGLYLCGAPGLQYFGPGTRLLVL.

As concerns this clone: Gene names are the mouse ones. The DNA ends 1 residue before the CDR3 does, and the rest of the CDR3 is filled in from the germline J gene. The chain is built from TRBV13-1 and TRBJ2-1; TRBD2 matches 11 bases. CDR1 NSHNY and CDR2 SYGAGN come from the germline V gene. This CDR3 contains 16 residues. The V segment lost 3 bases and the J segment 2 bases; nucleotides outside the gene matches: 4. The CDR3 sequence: CASSGGLGVDYAEQFF. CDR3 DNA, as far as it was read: TGTGCCAGCAGTGGGGGACTGGGGGTCGACTATGCTGAGCAGTTC.

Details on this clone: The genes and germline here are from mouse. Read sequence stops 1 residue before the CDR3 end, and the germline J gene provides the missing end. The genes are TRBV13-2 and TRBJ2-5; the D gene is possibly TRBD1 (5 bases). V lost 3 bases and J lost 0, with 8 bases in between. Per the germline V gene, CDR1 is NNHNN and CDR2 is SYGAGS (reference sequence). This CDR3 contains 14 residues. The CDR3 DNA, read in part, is TGTGCCAGCGGTGCCTCAGGGAACCAAGACACCCAGTAC. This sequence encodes CASGASGNQDTQY. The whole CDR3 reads CASGASGNQDTQYF.

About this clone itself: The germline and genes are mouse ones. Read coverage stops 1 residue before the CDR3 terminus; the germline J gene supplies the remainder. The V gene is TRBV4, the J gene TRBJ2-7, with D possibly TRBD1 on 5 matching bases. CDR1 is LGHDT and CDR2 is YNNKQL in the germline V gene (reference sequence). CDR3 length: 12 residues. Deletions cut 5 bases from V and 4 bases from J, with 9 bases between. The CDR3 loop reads CASSQTEYEQYF. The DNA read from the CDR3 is TGTGCCAGCAGCCAGACAGAATATGAACAGTAC.

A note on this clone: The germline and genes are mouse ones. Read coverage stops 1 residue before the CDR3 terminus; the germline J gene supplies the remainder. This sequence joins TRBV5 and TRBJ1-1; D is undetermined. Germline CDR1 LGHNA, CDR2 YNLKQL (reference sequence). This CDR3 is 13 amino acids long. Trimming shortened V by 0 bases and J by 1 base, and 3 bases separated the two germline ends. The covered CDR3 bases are TGTGCCAGCAGCCAAGATGGGAACACAGAAGTCTTC. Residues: CASSQDGNTEVF. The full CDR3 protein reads CASSQDGNTEVFF.

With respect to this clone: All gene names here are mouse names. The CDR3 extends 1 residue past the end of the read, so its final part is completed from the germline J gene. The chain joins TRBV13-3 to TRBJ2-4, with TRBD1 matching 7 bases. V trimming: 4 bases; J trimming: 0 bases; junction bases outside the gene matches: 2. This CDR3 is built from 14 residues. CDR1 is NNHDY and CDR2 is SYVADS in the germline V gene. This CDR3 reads CASSWDSSQNTLYF. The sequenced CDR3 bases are TGTGCCAGCAGTTGGGACAGTAGTCAAAACACCTTGTAC. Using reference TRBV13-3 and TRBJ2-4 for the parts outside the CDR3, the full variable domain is EAAVTQSPRSKVAVTGGKVTLSCHQTNNHDYMYWYRQDTGHGLRLIHYSYVADSTEKGDIPDGYKASRPSQENFSLILELASLSQTAVYFCASSWDSSQNTLYFGAGTRLSVL.

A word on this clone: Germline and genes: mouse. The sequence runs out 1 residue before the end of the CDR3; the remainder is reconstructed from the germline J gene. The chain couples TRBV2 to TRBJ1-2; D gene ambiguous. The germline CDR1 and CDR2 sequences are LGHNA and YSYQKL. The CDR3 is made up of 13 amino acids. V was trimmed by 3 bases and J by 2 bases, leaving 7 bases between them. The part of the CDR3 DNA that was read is TGTGCCAGCAGCCACCGGGATAACTCCGACTACACC. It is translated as CASSHRDNSDYT. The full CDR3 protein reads CASSHRDNSDYTF. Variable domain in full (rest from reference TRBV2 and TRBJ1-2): DPKIIQKPKYLVAVTGSEKILICEQYLGHNAMYWYRQSAKKPLEFMFSYSYQKLMDNQTASSRFQPQSSKKNHLDLQITALKPDDSATYFCASSHRDNSDYTFGSGTRLLVI.

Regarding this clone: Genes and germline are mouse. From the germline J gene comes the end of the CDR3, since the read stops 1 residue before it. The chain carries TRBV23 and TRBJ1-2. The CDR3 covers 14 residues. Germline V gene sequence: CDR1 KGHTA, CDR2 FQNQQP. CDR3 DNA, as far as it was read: TGCTCCAGCAGCCCCCAATCTGCAAACTCCGACTACACC. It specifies CSSSPQSANSDYT. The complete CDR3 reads CSSSPQSANSDYTF.

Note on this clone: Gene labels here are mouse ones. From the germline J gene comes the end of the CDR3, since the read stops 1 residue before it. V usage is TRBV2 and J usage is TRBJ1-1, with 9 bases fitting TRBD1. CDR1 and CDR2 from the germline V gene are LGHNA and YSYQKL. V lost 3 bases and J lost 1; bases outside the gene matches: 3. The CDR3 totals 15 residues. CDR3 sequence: CASSQPGQGNTEVFF. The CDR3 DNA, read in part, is TGTGCCAGCAGCCAGCCGGGACAGGGAAACACAGAAGTCTTC.

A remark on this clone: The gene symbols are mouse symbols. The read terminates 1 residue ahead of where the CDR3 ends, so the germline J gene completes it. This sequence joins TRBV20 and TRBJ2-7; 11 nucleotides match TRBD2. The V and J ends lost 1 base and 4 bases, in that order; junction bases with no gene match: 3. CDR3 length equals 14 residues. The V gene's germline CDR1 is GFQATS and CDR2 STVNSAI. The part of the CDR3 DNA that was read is TGTGGTGCTAGGGCCGGGACTGGGGGTTATGAACAGTAC. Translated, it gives CGARAGTGGYEQY. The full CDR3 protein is CGARAGTGGYEQYF.

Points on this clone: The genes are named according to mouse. The CDR3 here is CASGTGQGAGNTLYF. CDR3 bases read: TGTGCCAGCGGGACGGGACAGGGGGCTGGAAATACGCTCTAT. The chain employs TRBV13-2 and TRBJ1-3; 11 bases fit TRBD1. The CDR3 end falls 1 residue outside the read, so it is completed with the germline J gene. Germline V CDR1 and CDR2: NNHNN, SYGAGS (reference sequence). The CDR3 spans 15 residues. Trimming removed 5 bases from V and 2 bases from J; junction bases left unmatched: 3.

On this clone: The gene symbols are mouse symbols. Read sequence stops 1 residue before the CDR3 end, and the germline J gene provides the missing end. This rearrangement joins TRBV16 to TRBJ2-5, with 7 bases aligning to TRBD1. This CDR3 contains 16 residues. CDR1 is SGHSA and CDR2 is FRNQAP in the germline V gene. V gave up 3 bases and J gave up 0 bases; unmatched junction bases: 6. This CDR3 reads CASSFPPGGNQDTQYF. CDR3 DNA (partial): TGTGCAAGCAGCTTCCCCCCAGGGGGTAACCAAGACACCCAGTAC.

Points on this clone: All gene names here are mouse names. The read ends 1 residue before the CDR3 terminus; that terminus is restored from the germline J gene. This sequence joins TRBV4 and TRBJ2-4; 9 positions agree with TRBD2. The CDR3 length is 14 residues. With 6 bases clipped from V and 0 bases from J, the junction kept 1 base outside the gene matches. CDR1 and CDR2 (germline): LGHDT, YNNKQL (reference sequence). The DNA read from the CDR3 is TGTGCCAGCAGGGACTGGGGAAGTCAAAACACCTTGTAC. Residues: CASRDWGSQNTLY. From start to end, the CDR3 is CASRDWGSQNTLYF.

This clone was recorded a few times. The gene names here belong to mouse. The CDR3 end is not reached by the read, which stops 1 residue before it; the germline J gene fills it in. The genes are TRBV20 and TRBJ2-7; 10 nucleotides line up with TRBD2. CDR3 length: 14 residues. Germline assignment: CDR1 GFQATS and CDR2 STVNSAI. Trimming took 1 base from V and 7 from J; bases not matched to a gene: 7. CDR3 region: CGARAAGGAREQYF. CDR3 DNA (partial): TGTGGTGCTAGGGCCGCTGGGGGGGCGCGAGAACAGTAC.

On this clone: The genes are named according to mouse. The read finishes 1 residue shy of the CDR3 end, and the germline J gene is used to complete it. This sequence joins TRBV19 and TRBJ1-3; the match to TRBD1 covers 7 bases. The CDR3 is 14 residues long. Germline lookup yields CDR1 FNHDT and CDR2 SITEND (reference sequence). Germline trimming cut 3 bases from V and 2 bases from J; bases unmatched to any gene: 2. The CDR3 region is CASSSQGAGNTLYF. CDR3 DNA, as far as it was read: TGTGCCAGCAGTAGCCAGGGGGCTGGAAATACGCTCTAT.

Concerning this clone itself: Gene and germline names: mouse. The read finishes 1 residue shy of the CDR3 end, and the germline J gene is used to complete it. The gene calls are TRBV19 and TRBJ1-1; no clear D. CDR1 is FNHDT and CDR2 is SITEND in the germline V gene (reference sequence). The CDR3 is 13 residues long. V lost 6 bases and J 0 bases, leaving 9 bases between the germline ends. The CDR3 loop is CASTLESNTEVFF. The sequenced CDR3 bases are TGTGCCAGCACCCTTGAATCAAACACAGAAGTCTTC.

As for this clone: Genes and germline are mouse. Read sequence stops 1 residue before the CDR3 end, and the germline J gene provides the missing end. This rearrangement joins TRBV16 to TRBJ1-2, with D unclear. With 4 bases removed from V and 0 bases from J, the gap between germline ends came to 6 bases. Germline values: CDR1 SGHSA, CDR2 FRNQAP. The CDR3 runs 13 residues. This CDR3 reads CASSSTANSDYTF. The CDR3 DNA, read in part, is TGTGCAAGCAGCTCGACGGCAAACTCCGACTACACC.

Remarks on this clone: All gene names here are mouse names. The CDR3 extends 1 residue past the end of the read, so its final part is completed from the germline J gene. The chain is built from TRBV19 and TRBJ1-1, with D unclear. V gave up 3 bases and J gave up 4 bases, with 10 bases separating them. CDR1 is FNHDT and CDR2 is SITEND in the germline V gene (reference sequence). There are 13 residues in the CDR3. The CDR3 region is CASSRGGSTEVFF. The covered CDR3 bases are TGTGCCAGCAGTAGGGGAGGGAGCACAGAAGTCTTC.

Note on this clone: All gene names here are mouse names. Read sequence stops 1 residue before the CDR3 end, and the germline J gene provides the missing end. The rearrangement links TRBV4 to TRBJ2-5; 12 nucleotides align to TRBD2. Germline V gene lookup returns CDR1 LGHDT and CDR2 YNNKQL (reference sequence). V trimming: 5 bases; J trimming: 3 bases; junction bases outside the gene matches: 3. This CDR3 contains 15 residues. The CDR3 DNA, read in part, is TGTGCCAGCAGCCGGGACTGGGGGGCGCAAGACACCCAGTAC. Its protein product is CASSRDWGAQDTQY. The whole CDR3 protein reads CASSRDWGAQDTQYF.

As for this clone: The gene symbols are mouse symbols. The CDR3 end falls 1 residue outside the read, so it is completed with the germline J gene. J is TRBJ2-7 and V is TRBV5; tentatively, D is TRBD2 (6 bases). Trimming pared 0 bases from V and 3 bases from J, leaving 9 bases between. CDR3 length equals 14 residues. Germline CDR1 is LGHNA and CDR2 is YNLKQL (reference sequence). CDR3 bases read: TGTGCCAGCAGCCAAGACTGGGGACTCTATGAACAGTAC. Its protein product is CASSQDWGLYEQY. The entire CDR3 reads CASSQDWGLYEQYF.

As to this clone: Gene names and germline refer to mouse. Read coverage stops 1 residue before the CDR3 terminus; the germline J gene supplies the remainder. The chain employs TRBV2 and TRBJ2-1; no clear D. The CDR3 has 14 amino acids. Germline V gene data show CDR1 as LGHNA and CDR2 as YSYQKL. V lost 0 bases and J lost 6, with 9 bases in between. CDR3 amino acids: CASSQDKRVAEQFF. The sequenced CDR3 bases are TGTGCCAGCAGCCAAGATAAGAGGGTTGCTGAGCAGTTC.

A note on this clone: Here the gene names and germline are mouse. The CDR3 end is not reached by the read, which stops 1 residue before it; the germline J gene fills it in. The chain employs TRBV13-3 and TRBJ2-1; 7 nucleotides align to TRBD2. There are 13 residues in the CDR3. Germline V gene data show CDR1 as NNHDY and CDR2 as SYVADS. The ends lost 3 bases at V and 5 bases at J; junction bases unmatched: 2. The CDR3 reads CASSGLGHAEQFF. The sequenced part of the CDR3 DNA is TGTGCCAGCAGTGGACTGGGCCATGCTGAGCAGTTC.

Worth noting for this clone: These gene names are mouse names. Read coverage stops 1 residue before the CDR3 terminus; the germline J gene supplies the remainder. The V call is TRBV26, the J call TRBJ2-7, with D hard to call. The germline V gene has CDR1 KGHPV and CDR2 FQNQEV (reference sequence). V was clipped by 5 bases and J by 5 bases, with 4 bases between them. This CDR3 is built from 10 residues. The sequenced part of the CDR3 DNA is TGTGCCAGCAGTAGGGATGAACAGTAC. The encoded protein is CASSRDEQY. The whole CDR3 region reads CASSRDEQYF.

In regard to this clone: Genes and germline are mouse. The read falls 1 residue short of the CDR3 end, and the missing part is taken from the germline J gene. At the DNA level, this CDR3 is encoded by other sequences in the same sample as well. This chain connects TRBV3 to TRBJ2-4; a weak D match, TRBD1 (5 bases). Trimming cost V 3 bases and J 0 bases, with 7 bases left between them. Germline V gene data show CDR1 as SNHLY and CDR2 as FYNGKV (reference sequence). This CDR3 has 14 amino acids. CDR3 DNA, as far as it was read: TGTGCCAGCAGCTTGAGGGGAAGTCAAAACACCTTGTAC. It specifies CASSLRGSQNTLY. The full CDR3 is CASSLRGSQNTLYF.

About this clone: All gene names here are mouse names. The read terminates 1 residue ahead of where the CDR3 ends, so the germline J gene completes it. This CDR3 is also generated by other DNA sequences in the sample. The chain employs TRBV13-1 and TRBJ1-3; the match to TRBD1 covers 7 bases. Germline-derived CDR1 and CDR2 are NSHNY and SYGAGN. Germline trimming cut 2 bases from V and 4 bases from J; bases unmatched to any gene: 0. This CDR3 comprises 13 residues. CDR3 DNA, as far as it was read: TGTGCCAGCAGTGACAGGGGGGGAAATACGCTCTAT. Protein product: CASSDRGGNTLY. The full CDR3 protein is CASSDRGGNTLYF.

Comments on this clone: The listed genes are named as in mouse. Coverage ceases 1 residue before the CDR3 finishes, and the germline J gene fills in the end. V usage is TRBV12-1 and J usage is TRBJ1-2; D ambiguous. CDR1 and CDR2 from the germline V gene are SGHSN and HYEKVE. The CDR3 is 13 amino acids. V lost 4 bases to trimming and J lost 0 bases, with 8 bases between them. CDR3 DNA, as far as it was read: TGTGCCAGCTCCCTGACAACAAACTCCGACTACACC. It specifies CASSLTTNSDYT. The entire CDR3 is CASSLTTNSDYTF. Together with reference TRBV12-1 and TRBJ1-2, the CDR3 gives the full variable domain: DSGVVQSPRHIIKEKGGRSVLTCIPISGHSNVVWYQQTLGKELKFLIQHYEKVERDKGFLPSRFSVQQFDDYHSEMNMSALELEDSAMYFCASSLTTNSDYTFGSGTRLLVI.

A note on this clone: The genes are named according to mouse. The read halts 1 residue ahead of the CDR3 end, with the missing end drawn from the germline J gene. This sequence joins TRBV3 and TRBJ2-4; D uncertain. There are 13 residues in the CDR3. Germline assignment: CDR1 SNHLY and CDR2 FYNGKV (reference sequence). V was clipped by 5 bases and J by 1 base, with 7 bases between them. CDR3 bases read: TGTGCCAGCAGCCACCCCGGTCAAAACACCTTGTAC. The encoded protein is CASSHPGQNTLY. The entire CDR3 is CASSHPGQNTLYF.

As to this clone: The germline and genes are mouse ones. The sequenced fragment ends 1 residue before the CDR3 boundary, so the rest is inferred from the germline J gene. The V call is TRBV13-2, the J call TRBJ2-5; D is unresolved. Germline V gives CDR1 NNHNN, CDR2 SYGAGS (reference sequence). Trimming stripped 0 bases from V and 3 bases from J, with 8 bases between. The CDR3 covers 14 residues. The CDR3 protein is CASGDGLAQDTQYF. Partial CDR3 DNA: TGTGCCAGCGGTGATGGGCTGGCTCAAGACACCCAGTAC.

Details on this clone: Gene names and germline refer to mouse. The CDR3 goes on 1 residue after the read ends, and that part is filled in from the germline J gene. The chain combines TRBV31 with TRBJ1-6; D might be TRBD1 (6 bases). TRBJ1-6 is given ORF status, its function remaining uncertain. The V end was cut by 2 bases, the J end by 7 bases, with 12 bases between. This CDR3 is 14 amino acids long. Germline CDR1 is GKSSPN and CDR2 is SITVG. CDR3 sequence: CAWSVGARNSPLYF. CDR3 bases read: TGTGCCTGGAGTGTGGGGGCGAGGAATTCGCCCCTCTAC.